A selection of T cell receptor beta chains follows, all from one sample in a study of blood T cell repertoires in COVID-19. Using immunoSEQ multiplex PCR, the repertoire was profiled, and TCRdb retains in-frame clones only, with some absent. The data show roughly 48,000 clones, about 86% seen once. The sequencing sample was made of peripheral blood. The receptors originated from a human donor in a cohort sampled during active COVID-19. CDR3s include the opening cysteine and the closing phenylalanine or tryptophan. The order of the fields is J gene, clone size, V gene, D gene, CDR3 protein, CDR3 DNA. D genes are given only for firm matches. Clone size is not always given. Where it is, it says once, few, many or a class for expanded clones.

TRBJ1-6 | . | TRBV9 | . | CASSVGGINNSPLHF | TGTGCCAGCAGCGTAGGCGGGATCAATAATTCACCCCTCCACTTT
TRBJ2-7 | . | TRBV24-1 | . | CATSDLHRPRIPYEQYF | TGTGCCACCAGTGATTTGCACCGTCCCAGGATCCCCTACGAGCAGTACTTC
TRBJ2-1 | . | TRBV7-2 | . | CASSLSAGPSNEQFF | TGTGCCAGCAGCTTGTCAGCAGGCCCCAGTAATGAGCAGTTCTTC
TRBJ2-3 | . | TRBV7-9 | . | CASSLGPSTDTQYF | TGTGCCAGCAGCTTGGGGCCCAGCACAGATACGCAGTATTTT
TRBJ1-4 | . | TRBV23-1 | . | CASSLLSGTRSIKLFF | TGCGCCAGCAGTCTCTTGTCCGGGACAAGGTCGATAAAACTGTTTTTT
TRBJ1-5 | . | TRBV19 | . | CASMAGVNQPQHF | TGTGCCAGTATGGCAGGGGTCAATCAGCCCCAGCATTTT
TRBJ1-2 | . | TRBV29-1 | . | CSVESPEGYGYTF | TGCAGCGTTGAAAGCCCGGAGGGCTATGGCTACACCTTC
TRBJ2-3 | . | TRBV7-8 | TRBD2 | CASSRRTSGGADRADTQYF | TGTGCCAGCAGCAGACGGACTAGCGGGGGGGCCGATCGCGCAGATACGCAGTATTTT
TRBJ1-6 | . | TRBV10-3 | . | CAINSLDSPLHF | TGTGCCATCAACAGTCTTGATTCACCCCTCCACTTT
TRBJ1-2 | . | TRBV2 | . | CASSESGIYGYTF | TGTGCCAGCAGTGAATCGGGAATCTATGGCTACACCTTC
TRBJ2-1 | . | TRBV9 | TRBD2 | CASSVPAGGPGQLSNEQFF | TGTGCCAGCAGCGTACCAGCGGGGGGGCCGGGACAACTTAGCAATGAGCAGTTCTTC
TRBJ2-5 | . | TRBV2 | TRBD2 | CASGPGLASETQYF | TGTGCCAGCGGACCGGGACTAGCGTCGGAGACCCAGTACTTC
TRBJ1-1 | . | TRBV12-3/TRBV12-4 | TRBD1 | CASSFNRDSEAFF | TGTGCCAGCAGTTTTAATCGGGACAGCGAAGCTTTCTTT
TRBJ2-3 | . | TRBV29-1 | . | CSVDEEAADTQYF | TGCAGCGTTGATGAGGAGGCCGCAGATACGCAGTATTTT
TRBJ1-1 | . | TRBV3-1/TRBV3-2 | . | CASSRREGNTEAFF | TGTGCCAGCAGCCGCCGAGAGGGGAACACTGAAGCTTTCTTT
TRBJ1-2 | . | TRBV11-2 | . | CASSGISQGYTF | TGTGCCAGCAGCGGTATCTCCCAGGGCTACACCTTC
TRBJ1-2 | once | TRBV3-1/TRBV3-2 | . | CASSHLGGYTF | TGTGCCAGCAGCCACCTAGGCGGCTACACCTTC
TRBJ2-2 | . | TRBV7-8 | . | CASSLRAGVWTGELFF | TGTGCCAGCAGCTTAAGGGCAGGGGTATGGACCGGGGAGCTGTTTTTT
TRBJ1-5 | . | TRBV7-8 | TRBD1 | CASSASPGQGVYSNQPQHF | TGTGCCAGCAGCGCGTCCCCGGGACAGGGGGTGTATAGCAATCAGCCCCAGCATTTT
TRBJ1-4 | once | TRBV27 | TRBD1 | CASSQLGTVGEKLFF | TGTGCCAGCAGTCAACTTGGGACAGTTGGGGAAAAACTGTTTTTT
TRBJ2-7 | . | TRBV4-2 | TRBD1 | CASSLDGQGASWGEQYF | TGTGCCAGCAGCCTGGACGGACAGGGGGCCTCTTGGGGGGAGCAGTACTTC
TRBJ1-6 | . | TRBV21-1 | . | CASSSVPGQGKRSYNSPLHF | TGTGCCAGCAGCAGCGTCCCGGGACAGGGGAAAAGGTCTTATAATTCACCCCTCCACTTT
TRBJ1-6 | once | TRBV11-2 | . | CASSLLGGANSPLHF | TGTGCCAGCAGCCTACTCGGGGGGGCCAATTCACCCCTCCACTTT
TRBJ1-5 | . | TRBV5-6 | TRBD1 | CASSWGQGESQPQHF | TGTGCCAGCAGCTGGGGACAGGGGGAATCTCAGCCCCAGCATTTT
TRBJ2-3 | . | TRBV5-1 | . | CASSSRGPSTDTQYF | TGCGCCAGCAGTTCGCGGGGCCCGAGCACAGATACGCAGTATTTT
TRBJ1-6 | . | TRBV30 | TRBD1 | CALESGTDINSPLHF | TGTGCCTTAGAATCCGGGACAGATATTAATTCACCCCTCCACTTT
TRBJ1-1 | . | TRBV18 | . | CASSPYDGGVTEAFF | TGTGCCAGCTCACCTTACGACGGCGGGGTCACTGAAGCTTTCTTT
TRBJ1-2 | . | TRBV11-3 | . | CASTWEGPTNYGYTF | TGTGCCAGCACCTGGGAGGGCCCAACTAACTATGGCTACACCTTC
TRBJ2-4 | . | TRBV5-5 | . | CASSLDRISIQYF | TGTGCCAGCAGCTTGGACCGAATCAGCATTCAGTACTTC
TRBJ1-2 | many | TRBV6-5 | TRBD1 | CASRATGGELYGYTF | TGTGCCAGCAGGGCTACAGGGGGCGAGTTGTATGGCTACACCTTC
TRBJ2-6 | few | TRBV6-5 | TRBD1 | CASSLRQGSGANVLTF | TGTGCCAGCAGTTTAAGACAGGGGTCTGGGGCCAACGTCCTGACTTTC
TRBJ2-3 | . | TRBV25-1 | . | CASSIPGAPSTDTQYF | TGTGCCAGCAGTATTCCAGGTGCTCCTAGCACAGATACGCAGTATTTT
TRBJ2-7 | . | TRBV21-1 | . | CASIPKATRKGEDYEQYF | TGTGCCAGCATCCCGAAGGCAACTAGAAAAGGAGAGGACTACGAGCAGTACTTC
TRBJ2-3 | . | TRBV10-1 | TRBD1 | CASSRDSVTDTQYF | TGCGCCAGCAGTAGGGACAGCGTTACAGATACGCAGTATTTT
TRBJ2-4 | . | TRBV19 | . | CASNRGPGDIQYF | TGTGCCAGTAATAGGGGCCCAGGGGACATTCAGTACTTC
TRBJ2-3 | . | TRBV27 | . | CASKGGPDTQYF | TGTGCCAGCAAGGGGGGGCCAGATACGCAGTATTTT
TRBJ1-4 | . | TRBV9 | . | CASSATQGINEKLFF | TGTGCCAGCAGCGCTACACAGGGTATTAATGAAAAACTGTTTTTT
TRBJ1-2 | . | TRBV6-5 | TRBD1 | CASNPTGNYGYTF | TGTGCCAGCAATCCGACAGGGAACTATGGCTACACCTTC
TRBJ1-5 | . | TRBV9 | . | CASSGGRDYNQPQHF | TGTGCCAGCAGCGGAGGTAGGGACTATAATCAGCCCCAGCATTTT
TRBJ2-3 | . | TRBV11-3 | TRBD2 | CASSFSAGGSDTQYF | TGTGCCAGCAGCTTCTCGGCGGGGGGGTCAGATACGCAGTATTTT
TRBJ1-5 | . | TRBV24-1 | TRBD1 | CATSDGQGFNQPQHF | TGTGCCACCAGTGATGGACAGGGATTCAATCAGCCCCAGCATTTT
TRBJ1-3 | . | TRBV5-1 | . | CASSLGSLRDTIYF | TGCGCCAGCAGCTTGGGAAGTCTCCGGGACACCATATATTTT
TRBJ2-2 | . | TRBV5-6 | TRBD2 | CASSVPGLAGEITGELFF | TGTGCCAGCAGCGTCCCGGGACTAGCGGGGGAGATCACCGGGGAGCTGTTTTTT
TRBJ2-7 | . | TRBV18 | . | CASSPSGQTYEQYF | TGTGCCAGCTCACCCTCAGGACAGACCTACGAGCAGTACTTC
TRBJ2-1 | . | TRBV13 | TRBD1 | CASKQGVRNEQFF | TGTGCCAGCAAACAGGGGGTACGCAATGAGCAGTTCTTC
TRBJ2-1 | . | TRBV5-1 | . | CASKPRPDYAMEQFF | TGCGCCAGCAAGCCACGGCCCGACTACGCGATGGAGCAGTTCTTC
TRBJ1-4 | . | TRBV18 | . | CASSPPAGGGEKLFF | TGTGCCAGCTCACCACCGGCTGGGGGCGGCGAAAAACTGTTTTTT
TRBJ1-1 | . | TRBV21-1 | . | CASKRRQGYYTEAFF | TGTGCCAGCAAAAGACGACAGGGGTATTACACTGAAGCTTTCTTT
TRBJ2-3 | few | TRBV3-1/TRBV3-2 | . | CASSQGLGTDTQYF | TGTGCCAGCAGCCAAGGCCTAGGCACAGATACGCAGTATTTT
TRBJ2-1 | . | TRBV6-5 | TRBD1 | CASSCPDRGCEQFF | TGTGCCAGCAGTTGCCCCGACAGGGGATGTGAGCAGTTCTTC
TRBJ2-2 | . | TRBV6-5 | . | CASSYPTNTGELFF | TGTGCCAGCAGTTACCCAACGAACACCGGGGAGCTGTTTTTT
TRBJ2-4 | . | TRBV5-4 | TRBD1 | CASSLGQGPIQYF | TGTGCCAGCAGCCTGGGACAGGGCCCTATTCAGTACTTC
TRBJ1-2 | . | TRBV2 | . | CASSTGGNYGYTF | TGTGCCAGCAGTACGGGTGGGAACTATGGCTACACCTTC
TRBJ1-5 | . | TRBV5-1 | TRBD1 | CASSLDPGQGASSQHF | TGCGCCAGCAGCTTGGATCCGGGACAGGGAGCTTCGTCCCAGCATTTT